In its sample, the clone carrying this T cell receptor beta chain was seen once. The sample comes from a study of CD8 T cells in Susac syndrome. This CDR3 is built from 13 residues. Trimming cost V 3 bases and J 0 bases, with 5 bases left between them. The germline V gene encodes CDR1 KGHSH and CDR2 LQKENI. Random hexamers were used to reverse transcribe the RNA input (about 0.5 to 1 ug). The method of amplification for TCR beta CDR3 was immunoSEQ multiplex PCR, covering 54 Vbeta and 13 Jbeta. TCRdb redid the calling of the immunoSEQ multiplex PCR reads with MiXCR, one entry per CDR3 protein. The table has under 200,000 distinct CDR3 sequences, around 94% seen once; the top ten hold 0.095% to 0.13%.

Sequencing was done on a sample of CD4+ T cells from PBMCs. This rearrangement joins TRBV18 to TRBJ1-1; D gene unclear. The sequence was obtained from a human donor with Susac syndrome. In DNA form, the CDR3 reads TGTGCCAGCTCACCGGCGGTGAACACTGAAGCTTTCTTT. Its protein product is CASSPAVNTEAFF.